The 13 T cell receptor beta chains below come from one sample, sequenced in a study of blood T cell repertoires in COVID-19. Clones were read by immunoSEQ multiplex PCR, and TCRdb kept only the in-frame ones, dropping some. The table records about 250,000 clones, approximately 85% of them present only once. Sequenced: peripheral blood. These receptors were obtained from a man aged 45-60 years with active or convalescent COVID-19.

This chain connects TRBV19 to TRBJ1-1; D is undetermined. The CDR3 extends over 15 amino acids. The germline V gene encodes CDR1 LNHDA and CDR2 SQIVND (reference sequence). V dropped 4 bases and J dropped 4 bases, with 16 bases sitting between them. CDR3 DNA sequence: TGTGCCAGTAGTAGCAGACGGGTAGGTGGCACTGAAGCTTTCTTT. This encodes CASSSRRVGGTEAFF.

The chain joins TRBV21-1 to TRBJ1-5; the D call in the table, TRBD1, was not verified against the DNA. TRBV21-1 is classified as a pseudogene. This CDR3 has 17 amino acids. CDR3 coding DNA: TGTGCCAGCAGCAACCCGGAAGGGGCAGGAAGCAATCAGCCCCAGCATTTT. The encoded protein is CASSNPEGAGSNQPQHF.

This chain joins TRBV11-2 and TRBJ2-7; weak D call: TRBD1 (10 bases). The length of the CDR3 is 18 residues. The ends were cut back, 4 bases at V and 4 bases at J, with 26 bases in the middle. Germline CDR1 and CDR2: SGHAT and FQNNGV. CDR3 bases: TGTGCCAGCAGCTCCCGGGACAGGGGCCTAGCGGGATGGTACGAGCAGTACTTC. Translation gives CASSSRDRGLAGWYEQYF.

The V gene is TRBV7-2, the J gene TRBJ1-1, with 7 bases fitting TRBD1. Germline CDR1 SGHTA, CDR2 FQGNSA. The length of the CDR3 is 14 residues. V lost 5 bases to trimming and J lost 1 base; unmatched junction nucleotides: 4. The CDR3 loop reads CASSRDRENTEAFF. In DNA form, the CDR3 reads TGTGCCAGCAGCCGCGACAGGGAGAACACTGAAGCTTTCTTT.

This clone was recorded only once. This chain links TRBV7-2 with TRBJ2-5; 10 bases map to TRBD1. Germline assignment: CDR1 SGHTA and CDR2 FQGNSA. The CDR3 runs to 15 residues. Trimming took 4 bases from V and 3 from J; bases not matched to a gene: 5. This CDR3 is CASSYPGTGEETQYF. The CDR3 coding sequence is TGTGCCAGCAGCTACCCCGGGACAGGGGAAGAGACCCAGTACTTC. Combining the CDR3 with reference TRBV7-2 and TRBJ2-5 gives the whole variable domain GAGVSQSPSNKVTEKGKDVELRCDPISGHTALYWYRQSLGQGLEFLIYFQGNSAPDKSGLPSDRFSAERTGGSVSTLTIQRTQQEDSAVYLCASSYPGTGEETQYFGPGTRLLVL.

This chain uses TRBV29-1 with TRBJ1-4; a possible D gene is TRBD1 (5 bases). V dropped 7 bases and J dropped 5 bases, with 8 bases sitting between them. Germline V CDR1 and CDR2: SQVTM, ANQGSEA. There are 11 residues in the CDR3. The CDR3 DNA reads TGCAGCGCGAGACAGAATGAAAAACTGTTTTTT. The encoded protein is CSARQNEKLFF.

This clone was picked up many times. CDR3 protein: CASSEISGNTIYF. In nucleotides, the CDR3 is TGTGCCAGCAGCGAGATTTCTGGAAACACCATATATTTT. The rearrangement joins TRBV5-6 to TRBJ1-3; D ambiguous. The V end lost 4 bases, the J end lost 1 base, and 6 bases lay between the germline ends. The CDR3 is 13 residues long. In germline, CDR1 is SGHDT, CDR2 YYEEEE.

This chain joins TRBV7-3 and TRBJ2-1, with D possibly TRBD1 on 6 matching bases. This CDR3 has 17 residues. From germline, CDR1 is SGHTA and CDR2 FQGTGA. Between the trimmed V and J ends, which lost 5 bases and 6 bases, there was a span of 23 bases. The CDR3 bases are TGTGCCAGCAGCCTACAACCCCGGGGACATCCTTCCAATGAGCAGTTCTTC. This codes for CASSLQPRGHPSNEQFF.

The rearrangement links TRBV28 to TRBJ1-2; 11 bases agree with TRBD1. V was pared by 5 bases and J by 8 bases, with 10 bases of the junction left unmatched. The CDR3 runs to 15 residues. The germline V gene has CDR1 MDHEN and CDR2 SYDVKM. CDR3 sequence (DNA): TGTGCCAGCAGTCGGACAGGGGGCCTGACGGGCGGCTACACCTTC. This translates into CASSRTGGLTGGYTF.

In this sample, this clone turned up a few times. The identical CDR3 is also encoded by other nucleotide sequences in the sample. The chain links TRBV6-5 to TRBJ1-1, with a possible D match to TRBD1 (6 bases). The CDR3 covers 13 residues. Per germline, CDR1 MNHEY and CDR2 SVGAGI. Trimming removed 8 bases at V and 1 base at J, with 11 bases between. The CDR3 reads CASSWGQNTEAFF. CDR3 DNA sequence: TGTGCCAGCTCCTGGGGGCAGAACACTGAAGCTTTCTTT.

This clone was observed a few times. The chain links TRBV5-1 to TRBJ1-6; TRBD1 agrees at 7 bases. Germline CDR1 is SGHRS and CDR2 is YFSETQ. With V trimmed by 2 bases and J by 8 bases, 4 bases remained unmatched. The CDR3 totals 14 residues. CDR3 loop: CASSLTGVDSPLHF. The CDR3 DNA reads TGCGCCAGCAGCTTAACAGGGGTCGATTCACCCCTCCACTTT.

The J gene is TRBJ2-3, the V gene TRBV30, with TRBD2 as a possible D gene (5 bases). The CDR3 loop spans 15 amino acids. Per the germline V gene, CDR1 is GTSNPN and CDR2 is SVGIG (reference sequence). Deletions cut 0 bases from V and 3 bases from J, with 13 bases between. The CDR3 DNA reads as TGTGCCTGGAGTGTAGGATCAGGAGGTACAGATACGCAGTATTTT. Translating gives CAWSVGSGGTDTQYF.

The rearrangement joins TRBV19 to TRBJ1-2, with 8 bases that match TRBD1. CDR1 is LNHDA and CDR2 is SQIVND in the germline V gene (reference sequence). The CDR3 totals 19 residues. J gave up 1 base and V 3 bases, and 16 bases lay outside the gene matches. CDR3 nucleotide sequence: TGTGCCAGTAGTATGGCGGATTCCGGGACAGGCCCTTTTAACTATGGCTACACCTTC. Its translation is CASSMADSGTGPFNYGYTF.